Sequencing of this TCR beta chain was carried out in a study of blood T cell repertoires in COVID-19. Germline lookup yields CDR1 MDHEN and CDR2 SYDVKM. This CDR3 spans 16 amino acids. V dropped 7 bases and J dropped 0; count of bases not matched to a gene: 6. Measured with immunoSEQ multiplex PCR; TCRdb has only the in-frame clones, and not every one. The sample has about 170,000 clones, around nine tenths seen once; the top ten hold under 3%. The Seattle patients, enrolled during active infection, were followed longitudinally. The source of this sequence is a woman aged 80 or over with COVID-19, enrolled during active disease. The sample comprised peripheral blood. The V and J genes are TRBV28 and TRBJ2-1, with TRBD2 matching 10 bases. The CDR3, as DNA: TGTGCCAGCATCCAGACTAGCGGGCTCTCCTACAATGAGCAGTTCTTC. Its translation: CASIQTSGLSYNEQFF. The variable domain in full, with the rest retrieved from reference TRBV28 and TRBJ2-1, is DVKVTQSSRYLVKRTGEKVFLECVQDMDHENMFWYRQDPGLGLRLIYFSYDVKMKEKGDIPEGYSVSREKKERFSLILESASTNQTSMYLCASIQTSGLSYNEQFFGPGTRLTVL.